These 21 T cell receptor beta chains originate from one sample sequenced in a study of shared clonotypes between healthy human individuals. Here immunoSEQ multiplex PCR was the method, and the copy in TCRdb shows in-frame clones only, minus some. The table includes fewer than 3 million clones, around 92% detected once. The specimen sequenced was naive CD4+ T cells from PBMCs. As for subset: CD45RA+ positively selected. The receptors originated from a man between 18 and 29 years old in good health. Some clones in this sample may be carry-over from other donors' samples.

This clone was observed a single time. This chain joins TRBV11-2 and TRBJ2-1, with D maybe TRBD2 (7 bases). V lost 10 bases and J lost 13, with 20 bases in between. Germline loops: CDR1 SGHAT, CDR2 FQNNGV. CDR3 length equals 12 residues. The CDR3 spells CATRTEGGVQFF. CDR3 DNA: TGTGCCACCCGGACGGAAGGGGGGGTCCAGTTCTTC.

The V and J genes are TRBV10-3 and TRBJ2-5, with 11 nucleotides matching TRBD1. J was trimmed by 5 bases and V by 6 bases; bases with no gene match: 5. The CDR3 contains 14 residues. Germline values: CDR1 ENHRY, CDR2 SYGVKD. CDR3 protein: CAIRLDRGHETQYF. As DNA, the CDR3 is TGTGCCATCAGACTGGACAGGGGGCACGAGACCCAGTACTTC.

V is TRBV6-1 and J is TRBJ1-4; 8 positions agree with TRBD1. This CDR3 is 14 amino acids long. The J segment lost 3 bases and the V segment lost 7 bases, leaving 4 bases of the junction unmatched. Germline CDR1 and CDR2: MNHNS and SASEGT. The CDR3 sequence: CASKPGQANEKLFF. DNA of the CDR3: TGTGCCAGCAAGCCGGGACAGGCTAATGAAAAACTGTTTTTT.

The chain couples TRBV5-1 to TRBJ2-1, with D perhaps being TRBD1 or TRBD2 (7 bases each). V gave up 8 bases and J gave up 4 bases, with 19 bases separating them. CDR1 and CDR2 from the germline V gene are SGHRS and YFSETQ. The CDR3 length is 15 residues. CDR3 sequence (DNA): TGCGCCAGTACGACTAGCACAGGGGAATACAATGAGCAGTTCTTC. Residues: CASTTSTGEYNEQFF. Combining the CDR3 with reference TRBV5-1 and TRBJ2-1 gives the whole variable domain KAGVTQTPRYLIKTRGQQVTLSCSPISGHRSVSWYQQTPGQGLQFLFEYFSETQRNKGNFPGRFSGRQFSNSRSEMNVSTLELGDSALYLCASTTSTGEYNEQFFGPGTRLTVL.

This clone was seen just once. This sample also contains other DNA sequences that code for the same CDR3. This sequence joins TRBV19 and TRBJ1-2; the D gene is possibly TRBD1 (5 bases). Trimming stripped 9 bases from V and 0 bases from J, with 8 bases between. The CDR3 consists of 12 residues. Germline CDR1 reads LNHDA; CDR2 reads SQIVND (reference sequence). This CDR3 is CASRQTNYGYTF. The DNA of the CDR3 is TGTGCCAGCCGACAGACTAACTATGGCTACACCTTC.

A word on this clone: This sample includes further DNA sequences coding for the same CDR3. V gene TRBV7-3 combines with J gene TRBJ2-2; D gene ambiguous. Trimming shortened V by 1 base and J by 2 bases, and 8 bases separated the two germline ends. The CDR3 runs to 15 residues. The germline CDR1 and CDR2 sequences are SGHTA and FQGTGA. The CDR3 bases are TGTGCCAGCAGCTTAAACTCTCCAAACACCGGGGAGCTGTTTTTT. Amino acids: CASSLNSPNTGELFF.

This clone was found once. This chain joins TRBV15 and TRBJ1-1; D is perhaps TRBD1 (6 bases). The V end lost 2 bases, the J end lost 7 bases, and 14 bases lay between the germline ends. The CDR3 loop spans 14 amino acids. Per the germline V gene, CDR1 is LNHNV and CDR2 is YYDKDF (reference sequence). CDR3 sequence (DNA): TGTGCCACCAGCAGACAAACAGGGAGGTTTGAAGCTTTCTTT. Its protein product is CATSRQTGRFEAFF.

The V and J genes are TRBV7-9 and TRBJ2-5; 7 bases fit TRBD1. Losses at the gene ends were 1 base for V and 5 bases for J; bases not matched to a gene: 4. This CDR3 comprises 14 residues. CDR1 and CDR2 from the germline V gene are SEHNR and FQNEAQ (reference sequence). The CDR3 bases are TGTGCCAGCAGCTTAGTGACAGGGTGGGAGACCCAGTACTTC. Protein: CASSLVTGWETQYF.

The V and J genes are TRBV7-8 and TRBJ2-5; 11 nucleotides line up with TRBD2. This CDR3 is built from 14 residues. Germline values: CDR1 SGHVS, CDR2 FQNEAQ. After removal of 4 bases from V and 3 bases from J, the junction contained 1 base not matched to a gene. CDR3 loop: CASSWGLAEETQYF. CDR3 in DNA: TGTGCCAGCAGCTGGGGACTAGCGGAAGAGACCCAGTACTTC.

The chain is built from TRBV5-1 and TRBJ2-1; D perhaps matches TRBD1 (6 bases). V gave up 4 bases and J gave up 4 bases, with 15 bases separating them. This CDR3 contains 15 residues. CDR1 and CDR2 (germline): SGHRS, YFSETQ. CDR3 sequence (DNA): TGCGCCAGCAGCCCCCAGGGGCCTAAATACAATGAGCAGTTCTTC. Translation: CASSPQGPKYNEQFF.

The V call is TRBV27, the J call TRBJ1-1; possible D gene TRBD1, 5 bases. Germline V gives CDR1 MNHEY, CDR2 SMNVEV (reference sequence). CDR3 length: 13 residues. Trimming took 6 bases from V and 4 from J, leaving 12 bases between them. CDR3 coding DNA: TGTGCCAGCAGGCGGGGGGTGGGCACTGAAGCTTTCTTT. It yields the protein CASRRGVGTEAFF.

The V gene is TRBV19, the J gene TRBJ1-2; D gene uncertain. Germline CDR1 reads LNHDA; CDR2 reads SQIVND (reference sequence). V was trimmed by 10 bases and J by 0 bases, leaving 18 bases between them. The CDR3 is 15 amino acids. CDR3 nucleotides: TGTGCCACCAGAGGCCAGATTCAAGCTAACTATGGCTACACCTTC. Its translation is CATRGQIQANYGYTF.

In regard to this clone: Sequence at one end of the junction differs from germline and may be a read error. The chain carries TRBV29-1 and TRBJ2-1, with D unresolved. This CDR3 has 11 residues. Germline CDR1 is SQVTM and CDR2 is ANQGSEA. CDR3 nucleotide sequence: TGCGGCGTTGGGCAGTACAATGAGCAGTTCTTC. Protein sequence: CGVGQYNEQFF.

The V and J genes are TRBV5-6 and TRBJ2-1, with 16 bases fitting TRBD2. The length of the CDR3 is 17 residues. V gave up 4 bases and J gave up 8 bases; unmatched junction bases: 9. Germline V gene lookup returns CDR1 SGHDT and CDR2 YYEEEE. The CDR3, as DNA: TGTGCCAGCAGCCCGGGACTAGCGGGAGGGCTCGGAGATGAGCAGTTCTTC. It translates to CASSPGLAGGLGDEQFF.

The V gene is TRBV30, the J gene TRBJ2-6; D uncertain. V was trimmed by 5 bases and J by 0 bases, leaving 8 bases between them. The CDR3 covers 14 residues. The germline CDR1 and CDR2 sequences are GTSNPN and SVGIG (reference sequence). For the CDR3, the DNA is TGTGCCTGGGGCGCTCCCTCTGGGGCCAACGTCCTGACTTTC. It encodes CAWGAPSGANVLTF. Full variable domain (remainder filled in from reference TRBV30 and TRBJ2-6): SQTIHQWPATLVQPVGSPLSLECTVEGTSNPNLYWYRQAAGRGLQLLFYSVGIGQISSEVPQNLSASRPQDRQFILSSKKLLLSDSGFYLCAWGAPSGANVLTFGAGSRLTVL.

CDR3 coding DNA: TGCGCCAGCAGTGAGACTAGCGGGAGGGCGTCCTACAATGAGCAGTTCTTC. Translation gives CASSETSGRASYNEQFF. This chain joins TRBV10-2 and TRBJ2-1; 13 bases line up with TRBD2. With 2 bases clipped from V and 1 base from J, the junction kept 2 bases outside the gene matches. Germline V gene lookup returns CDR1 WSHSY and CDR2 SAAADI. The CDR3 runs to 17 residues.

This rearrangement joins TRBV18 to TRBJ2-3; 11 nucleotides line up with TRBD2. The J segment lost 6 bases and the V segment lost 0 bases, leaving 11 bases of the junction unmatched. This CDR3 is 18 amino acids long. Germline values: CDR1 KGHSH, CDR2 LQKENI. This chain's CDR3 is CASSPPPLAGAQGDTQYF. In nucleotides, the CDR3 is TGTGCCAGCTCACCACCCCCACTAGCGGGAGCCCAGGGGGATACGCAGTATTTT.

This CDR3 reads CASSFLSSGSPFDEQFF. CDR3 sequence (DNA): TGTGCCAGCAGTTTTTTGTCTAGCGGGTCACCGTTCGATGAGCAGTTCTTC. J is TRBJ2-1 and V is TRBV28; 8 bases are a match to TRBD2. This CDR3 has 17 residues. Germline trimming cut 3 bases from V and 8 bases from J; bases unmatched to any gene: 15. From germline, CDR1 is MDHEN and CDR2 SYDVKM.

CDR3 sequence: CASSPRYPPGGETQYF. CDR3 coding DNA: TGTGCCAGCTCACCTAGGTACCCGCCCGGCGGAGAGACCCAGTACTTC. The chain couples TRBV18 to TRBJ2-5, with D uncertain. V dropped 3 bases and J dropped 4 bases, with 18 bases sitting between them. Looked up from germline, CDR1 is KGHSH and CDR2 is LQKENI. This CDR3 spans 16 amino acids.

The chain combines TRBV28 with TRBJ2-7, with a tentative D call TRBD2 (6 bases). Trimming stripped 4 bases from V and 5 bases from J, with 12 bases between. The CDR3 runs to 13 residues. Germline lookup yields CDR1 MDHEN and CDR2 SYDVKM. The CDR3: CASSSGSPHEQYF. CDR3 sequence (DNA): TGTGCCAGCAGTTCCGGGAGCCCCCACGAGCAGTACTTC.

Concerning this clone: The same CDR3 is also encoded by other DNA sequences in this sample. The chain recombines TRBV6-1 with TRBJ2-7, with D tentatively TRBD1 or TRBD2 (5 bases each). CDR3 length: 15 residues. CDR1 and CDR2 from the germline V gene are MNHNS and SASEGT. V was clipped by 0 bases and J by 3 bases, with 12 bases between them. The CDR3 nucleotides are TGTGCCAGCAGTGAAGCAGGGACCGGAGGCTACGAGCAGTACTTC. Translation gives CASSEAGTGGYEQYF.